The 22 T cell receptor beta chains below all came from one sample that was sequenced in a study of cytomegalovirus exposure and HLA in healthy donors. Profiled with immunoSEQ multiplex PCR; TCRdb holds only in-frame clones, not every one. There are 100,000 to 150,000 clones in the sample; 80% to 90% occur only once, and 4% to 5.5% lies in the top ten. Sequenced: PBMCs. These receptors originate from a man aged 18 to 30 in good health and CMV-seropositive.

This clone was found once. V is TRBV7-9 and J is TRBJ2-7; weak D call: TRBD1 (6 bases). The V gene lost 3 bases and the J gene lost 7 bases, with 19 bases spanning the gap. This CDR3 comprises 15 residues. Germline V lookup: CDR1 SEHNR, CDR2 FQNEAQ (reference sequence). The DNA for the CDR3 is TGTGCCAGCAGCTTCCAGGGACACCGCCCATGGGAGCAGTACTTC. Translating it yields CASSFQGHRPWEQYF.

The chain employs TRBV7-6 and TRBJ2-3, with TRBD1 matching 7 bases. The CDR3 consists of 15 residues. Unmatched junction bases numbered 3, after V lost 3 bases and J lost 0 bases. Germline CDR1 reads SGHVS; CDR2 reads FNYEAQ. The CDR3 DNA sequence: TGTGCCAGCAGCTTGCGGACAGGAAGCACAGATACGCAGTATTTT. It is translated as CASSLRTGSTDTQYF.

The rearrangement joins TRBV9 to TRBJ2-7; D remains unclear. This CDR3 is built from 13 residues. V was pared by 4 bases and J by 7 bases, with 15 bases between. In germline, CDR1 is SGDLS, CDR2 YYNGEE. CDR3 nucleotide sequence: TGTGCCAGCAGCCCGGAACCCGCGAGGGAGCAGTACTTC. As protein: CASSPEPAREQYF.

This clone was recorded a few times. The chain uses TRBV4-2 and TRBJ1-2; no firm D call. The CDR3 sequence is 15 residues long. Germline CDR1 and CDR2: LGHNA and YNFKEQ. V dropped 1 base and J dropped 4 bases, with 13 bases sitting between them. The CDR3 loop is CASSQGVEGSYGYTF. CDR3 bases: TGTGCCAGCAGCCAAGGTGTGGAGGGATCCTATGGCTACACCTTC.

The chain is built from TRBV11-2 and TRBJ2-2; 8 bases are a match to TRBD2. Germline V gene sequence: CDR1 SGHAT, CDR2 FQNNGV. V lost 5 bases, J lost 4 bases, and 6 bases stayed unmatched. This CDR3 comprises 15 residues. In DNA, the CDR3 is TGTGCCAGCAGCATCCGGGGGGGCCGCACCGGGGAGCTGTTTTTT. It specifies CASSIRGGRTGELFF.

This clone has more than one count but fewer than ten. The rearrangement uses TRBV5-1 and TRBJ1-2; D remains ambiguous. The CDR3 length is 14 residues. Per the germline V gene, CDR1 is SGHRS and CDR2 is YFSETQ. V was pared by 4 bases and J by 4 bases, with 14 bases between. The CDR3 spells CASSPQEGGYGYTF. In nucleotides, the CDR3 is TGCGCCAGCAGCCCCCAAGAGGGAGGCTATGGCTACACCTTC.

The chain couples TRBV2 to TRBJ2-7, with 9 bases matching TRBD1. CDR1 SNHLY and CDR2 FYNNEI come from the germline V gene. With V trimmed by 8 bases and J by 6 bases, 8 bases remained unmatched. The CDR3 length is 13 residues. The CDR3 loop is CASLRDRVAEQYF. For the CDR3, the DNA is TGTGCCAGCCTCCGGGACAGGGTAGCCGAGCAGTACTTC.

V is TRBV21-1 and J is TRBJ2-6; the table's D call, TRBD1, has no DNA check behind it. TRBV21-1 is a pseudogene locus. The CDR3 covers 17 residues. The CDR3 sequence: CASSKERGQMGANVLTF. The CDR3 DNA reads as TGTGCCAGCAGCAAAGAGAGGGGACAGATGGGGGCCAACGTCCTGACTTTC.

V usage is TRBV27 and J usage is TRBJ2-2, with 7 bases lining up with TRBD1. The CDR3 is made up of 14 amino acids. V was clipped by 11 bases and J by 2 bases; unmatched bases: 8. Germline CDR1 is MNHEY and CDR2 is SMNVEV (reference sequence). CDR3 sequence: CAARGQPNTGELFF. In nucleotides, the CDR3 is TGTGCCGCTAGGGGACAGCCAAACACCGGGGAGCTGTTTTTT.

The CDR3 nucleotides read TGCGCCAGCAGTGAGGCGAACTATGGCTACACCTTC. It yields the protein CASSEANYGYTF. This chain joins TRBV10-2 and TRBJ1-2; D not resolved. The germline CDR1 and CDR2 sequences are WSHSY and SAAADI. Between the trimmed V and J ends, which lost 2 bases and 2 bases, there was a span of 3 bases. The CDR3 spans 12 residues.

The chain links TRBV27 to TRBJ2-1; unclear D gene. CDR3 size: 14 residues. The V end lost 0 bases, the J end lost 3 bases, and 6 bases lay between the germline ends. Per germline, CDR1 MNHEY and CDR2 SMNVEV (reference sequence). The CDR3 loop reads CASSLSAHYNEQFF. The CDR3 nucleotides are TGTGCCAGCAGTTTATCGGCCCACTACAATGAGCAGTTCTTC.

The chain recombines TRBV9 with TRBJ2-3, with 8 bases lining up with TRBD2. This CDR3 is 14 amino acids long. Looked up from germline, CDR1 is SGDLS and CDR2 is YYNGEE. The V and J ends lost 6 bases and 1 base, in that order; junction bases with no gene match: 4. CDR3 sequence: CASNRGGRTDTQYF. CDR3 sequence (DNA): TGTGCCAGCAACCGGGGGGGGCGCACAGATACGCAGTATTTT.

CDR3 sequence: CASSRDRGQGSEQFF. The CDR3 DNA reads TGTGCCAGCAGCCGAGACAGGGGCCAGGGGTCTGAGCAGTTCTTC. V and J are TRBV7-8 and TRBJ2-1; TRBD1 matches 8 bases. V dropped 5 bases and J dropped 9; count of bases not matched to a gene: 12. Germline values: CDR1 SGHVS, CDR2 FQNEAQ. This CDR3 spans 15 amino acids.

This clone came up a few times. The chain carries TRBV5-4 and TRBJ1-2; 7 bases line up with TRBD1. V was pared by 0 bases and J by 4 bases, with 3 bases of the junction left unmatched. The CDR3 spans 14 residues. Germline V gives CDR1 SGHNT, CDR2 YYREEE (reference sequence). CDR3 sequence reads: CASSLEGQSYGYTF. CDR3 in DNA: TGTGCCAGCAGCTTGGAGGGACAGAGCTATGGCTACACCTTC.

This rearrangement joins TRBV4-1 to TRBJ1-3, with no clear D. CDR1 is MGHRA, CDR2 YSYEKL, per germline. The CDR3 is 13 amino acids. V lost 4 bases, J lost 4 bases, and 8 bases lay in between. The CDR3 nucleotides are TGCGCCAGCAGCCCCTCCGTCGGAAACACCATATATTTT. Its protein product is CASSPSVGNTIYF.

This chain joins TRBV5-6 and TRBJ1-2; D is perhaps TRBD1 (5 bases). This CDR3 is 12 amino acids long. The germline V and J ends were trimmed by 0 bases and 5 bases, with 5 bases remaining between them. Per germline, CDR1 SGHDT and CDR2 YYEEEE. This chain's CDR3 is CASSLAGYGYTF. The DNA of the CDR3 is TGTGCCAGCAGCTTGGCAGGGTATGGCTACACCTTC.

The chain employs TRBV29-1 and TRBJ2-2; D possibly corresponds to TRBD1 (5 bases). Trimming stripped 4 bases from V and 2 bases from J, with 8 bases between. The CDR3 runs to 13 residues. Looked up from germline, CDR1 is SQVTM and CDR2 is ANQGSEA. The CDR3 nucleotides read TGCAGCGTTGGACAGCTTAACACCGGGGAGCTGTTTTTT. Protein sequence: CSVGQLNTGELFF.

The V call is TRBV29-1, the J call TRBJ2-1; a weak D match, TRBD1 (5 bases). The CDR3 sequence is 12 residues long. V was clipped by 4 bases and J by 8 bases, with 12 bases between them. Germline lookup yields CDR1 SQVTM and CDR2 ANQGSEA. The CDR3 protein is CSVVGSGHEQFF. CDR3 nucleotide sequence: TGCAGCGTTGTTGGGTCAGGGCATGAGCAGTTCTTC.

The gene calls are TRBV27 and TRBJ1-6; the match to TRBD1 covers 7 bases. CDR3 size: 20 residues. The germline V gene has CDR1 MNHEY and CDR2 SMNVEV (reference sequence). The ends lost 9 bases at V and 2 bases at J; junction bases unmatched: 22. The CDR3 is CASRNDRTGVGVTYNSPLHF. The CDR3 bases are TGTGCCAGTCGGAACGATCGGACAGGCGTCGGTGTTACCTATAATTCACCCCTCCACTTT.

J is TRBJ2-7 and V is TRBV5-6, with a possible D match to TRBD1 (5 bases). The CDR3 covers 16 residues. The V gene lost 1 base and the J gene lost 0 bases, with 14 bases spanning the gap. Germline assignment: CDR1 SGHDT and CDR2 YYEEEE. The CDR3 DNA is TGTGCCAGCAGCTTGTTTGGTGGGGCCCCCTCCTACGAGCAGTACTTC. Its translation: CASSLFGGAPSYEQYF.

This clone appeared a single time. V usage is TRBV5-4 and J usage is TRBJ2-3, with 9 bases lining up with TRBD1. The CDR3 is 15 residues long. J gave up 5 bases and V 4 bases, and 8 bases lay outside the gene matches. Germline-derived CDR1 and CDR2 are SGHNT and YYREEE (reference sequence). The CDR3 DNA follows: TGTGCCAGCAGCCACGGACAGGGGTATGGAGATACGCAGTATTTT. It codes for CASSHGQGYGDTQYF.

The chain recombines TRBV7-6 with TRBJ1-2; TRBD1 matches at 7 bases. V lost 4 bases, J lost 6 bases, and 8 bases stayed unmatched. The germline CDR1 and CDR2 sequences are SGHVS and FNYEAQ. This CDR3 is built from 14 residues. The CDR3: CASSSGQSGDGYTF. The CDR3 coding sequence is TGTGCCAGCAGCTCGGGACAGTCGGGAGATGGCTACACCTTC. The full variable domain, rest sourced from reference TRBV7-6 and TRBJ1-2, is GAGVSQSPRYKVTKRGQDVALRCDPISGHVSLYWYRQALGQGPEFLTYFNYEAQQDKSGLPNDRFSAERPEGSISTLTIQRTEQRDSAMYRCASSSGQSGDGYTFGSGTRLTVV.